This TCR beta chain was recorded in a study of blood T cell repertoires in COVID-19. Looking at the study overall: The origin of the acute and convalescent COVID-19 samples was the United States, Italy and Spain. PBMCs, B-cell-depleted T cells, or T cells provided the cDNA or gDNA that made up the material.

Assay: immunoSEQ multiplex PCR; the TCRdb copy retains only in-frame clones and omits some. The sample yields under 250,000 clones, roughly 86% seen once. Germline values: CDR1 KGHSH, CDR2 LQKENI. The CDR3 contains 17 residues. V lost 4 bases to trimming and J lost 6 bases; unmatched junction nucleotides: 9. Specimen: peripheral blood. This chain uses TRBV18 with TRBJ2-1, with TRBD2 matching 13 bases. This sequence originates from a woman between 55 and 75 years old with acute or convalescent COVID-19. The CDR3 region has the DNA TGTGCCAGCTCACTAGCCCCTACTAGCGGGGGGGCCAATGAGCAGTTCTTC. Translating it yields CASSLAPTSGGANEQFF.